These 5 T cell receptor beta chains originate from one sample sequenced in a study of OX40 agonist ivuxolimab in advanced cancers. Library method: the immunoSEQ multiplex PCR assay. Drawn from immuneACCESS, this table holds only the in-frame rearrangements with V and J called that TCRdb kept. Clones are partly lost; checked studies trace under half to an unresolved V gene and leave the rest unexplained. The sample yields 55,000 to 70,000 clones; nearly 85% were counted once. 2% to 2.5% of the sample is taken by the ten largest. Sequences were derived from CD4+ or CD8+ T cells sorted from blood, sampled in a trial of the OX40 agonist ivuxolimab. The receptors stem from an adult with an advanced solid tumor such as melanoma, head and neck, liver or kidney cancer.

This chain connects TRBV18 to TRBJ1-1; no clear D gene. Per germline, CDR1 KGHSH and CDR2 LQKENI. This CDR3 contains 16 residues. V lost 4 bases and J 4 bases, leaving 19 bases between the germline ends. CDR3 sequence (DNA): TGTGCCAGCTCACATCCGTCGCAAAACGGTGGCACTGAAGCTTTCTTT. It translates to CASSHPSQNGGTEAFF.

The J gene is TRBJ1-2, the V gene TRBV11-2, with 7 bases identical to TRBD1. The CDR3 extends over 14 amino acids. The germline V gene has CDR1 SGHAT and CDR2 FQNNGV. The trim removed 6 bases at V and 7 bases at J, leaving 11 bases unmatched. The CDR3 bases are TGTGCCAGCAGACAAAACAGGGGCCCCCTTGGCTACACCTTC. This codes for CASRQNRGPLGYTF.

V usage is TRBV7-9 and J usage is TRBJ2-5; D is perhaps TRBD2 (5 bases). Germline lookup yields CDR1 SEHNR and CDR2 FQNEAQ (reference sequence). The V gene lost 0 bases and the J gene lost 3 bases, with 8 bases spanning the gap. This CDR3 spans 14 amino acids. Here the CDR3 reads CASSLARAEETQYF. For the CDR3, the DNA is TGTGCCAGCAGCTTAGCGCGGGCAGAAGAGACCCAGTACTTC.

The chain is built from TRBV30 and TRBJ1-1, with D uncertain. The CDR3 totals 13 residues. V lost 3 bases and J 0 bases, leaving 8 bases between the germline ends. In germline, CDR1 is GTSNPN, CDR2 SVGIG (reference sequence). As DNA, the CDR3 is TGTGCCTGGAGCTTCAACATGAACACTGAAGCTTTCTTT. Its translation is CAWSFNMNTEAFF.

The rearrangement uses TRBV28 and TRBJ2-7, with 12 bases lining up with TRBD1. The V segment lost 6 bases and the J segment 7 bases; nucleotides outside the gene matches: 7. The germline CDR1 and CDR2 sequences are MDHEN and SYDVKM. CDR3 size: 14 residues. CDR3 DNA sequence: TGTGCCAGCAGAGGGACAGGGGGCAACCCTGAGCAGTACTTC. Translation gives CASRGTGGNPEQYF.